The sample holds one count of the clone carrying this T cell receptor beta chain. As yet, its antigen is unknown. The CDR3 has 13 amino acids. From germline, CDR1 is SGDLS and CDR2 YYNGEE. V was clipped by 4 bases and J by 2 bases, with 9 bases between them. These data belong to a study of cytomegalovirus exposure and HLA in healthy donors. Primers: 60 Vbeta forward and 13 Jbeta reverse. Clones were sequenced by immunoSEQ multiplex PCR, and TCRdb holds only the in-frame ones, with some missing. The table records about 110,000 clones, 79% of them present only once. Study-level results: CMV serostatus was the only recorded immune exposure for donors.

V gene TRBV9 combines with J gene TRBJ1-1; D call uncertain. The receptor's source is a woman in her thirties or forties in good health and CMV-seronegative. Sequenced input: PBMCs. CDR3: CASSRGINTEAFF. DNA for the CDR3: TGTGCCAGCAGCCGAGGAATAAACACTGAAGCTTTCTTT.